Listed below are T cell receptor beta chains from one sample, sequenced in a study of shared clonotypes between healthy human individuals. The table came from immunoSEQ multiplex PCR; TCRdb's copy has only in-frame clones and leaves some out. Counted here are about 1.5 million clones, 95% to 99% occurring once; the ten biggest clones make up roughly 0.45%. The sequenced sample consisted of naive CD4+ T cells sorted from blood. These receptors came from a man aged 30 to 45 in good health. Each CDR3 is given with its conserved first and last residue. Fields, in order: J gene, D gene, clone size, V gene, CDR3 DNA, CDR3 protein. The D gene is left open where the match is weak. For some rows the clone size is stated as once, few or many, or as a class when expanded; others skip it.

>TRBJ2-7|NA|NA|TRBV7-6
TGTGCCAGCAGCTTATCCCACCCATTAGGTAGCCGGGCGCACGAGCAGTACTTC
CASSLSHPLGSRAHEQYF
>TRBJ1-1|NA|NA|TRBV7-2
TGTGCCAGCAGCCCAGGTCCAGGGACGGGGAGCACTGAAGCTTTCTTT
CASSPGPGTGSTEAFF
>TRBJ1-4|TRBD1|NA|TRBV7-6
TGTGCCAGCAGCCCCACAGGGGCAACTAATGAAAAACTGTTTTTT
CASSPTGATNEKLFF
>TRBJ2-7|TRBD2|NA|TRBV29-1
TGCAGCGTTACTAGCGGGAGGTACGAGCAGTACTTC
CSVTSGRYEQYF
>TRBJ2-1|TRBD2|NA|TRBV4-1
TGCGCCAGCAGCCAAGAAGGTCTAGCGGGGTACAATGAGCAGTTCTTC
CASSQEGLAGYNEQFF
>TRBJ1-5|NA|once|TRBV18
TGTGCCAGCTCACCACCTGGGGGGATCAATCAGCCCCAGCATTTT
CASSPPGGINQPQHF
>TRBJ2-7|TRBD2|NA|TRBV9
TGTGCCAGCAGCGTAGAACCGACTAGCGGATCCTACGAGCAGTACTTC
CASSVEPTSGSYEQYF
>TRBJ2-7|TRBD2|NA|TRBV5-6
TGTGCCAGCAGCTTGGATGGGAGGGCCGCCCACGAGCAGTACTTC
CASSLDGRAAHEQYF
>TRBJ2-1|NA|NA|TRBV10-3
TGTGCCATCAGTGAGTCGAGCCGGGGCTCATACAATGAGCAGTTCTTC
CAISESSRGSYNEQFF
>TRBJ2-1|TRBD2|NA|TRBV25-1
TGTGCCAGCAGTGTAGTCAGCGGGAGAGGTGACAATGAGCAGTTCTTC
CASSVVSGRGDNEQFF
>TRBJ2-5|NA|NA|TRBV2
TGTGCCAGCACCGGCCGAGGTCGGGAGACCCAGTACTTC
CASTGRGRETQYF